This T cell receptor beta chain stems from a study of response to subunit inactivated influenza vaccine. Study-level points and caveats: With each seasonal influenza vaccination, the authors suggested, few new T cells are recruited.

TCRdb used MiXCR to reprocess the RT-PCR reads, holding one entry per CDR3 protein. This sample has hundreds of thousands of distinct CDR3 sequences, with 12% to 15% found just once. This CDR3 region has 14 residues. CDR1 and CDR2 from the germline V gene are DFQATT and SNEGSKA (reference sequence). J gave up 4 bases and V 7 bases, and 10 bases lay outside the gene matches. Comment on this clonotype: Its matching antigen is unknown.

V and J are TRBV20-1 and TRBJ2-3, with TRBD2 matching 8 bases. Source: PBMCs from blood, taken 14 to 15 days before vaccination. The source of this sequence is a man in his fifties or sixties who received an inactivated influenza vaccine. DNA of the CDR3: TGCAGTGATGGATTTTTAGCGGGATCAGATACGCAGTATTTT. Protein: CSDGFLAGSDTQYF.